The TCR beta chain described here comes from a study of PD-1 blockade in classical Hodgkin lymphoma. General study findings and limits: Sources of repertoire differences remain undefined, possibly disease activity or prior therapy.

Time point noted: newly diagnosed, previously untreated cHL patient sample. With magnetic negative selection, CD4+ T cells were purified from PBMCs that had been thawed. Comparison used PBMCs from newly diagnosed, untreated classical Hodgkin lymphoma. As regards this clone: Its cognate antigen is unknown.

Libraries were prepared by immunoSEQ multiplex PCR; TCRdb keeps only in-frame clonotypes and omits some of them. Of about 36,000 clones listed, more than 85% are singletons. V was shortened by 3 bases and J by 0 bases, with 9 bases between the two germline ends. CDR1 is SGHAT, CDR2 FQNNGV, per germline. The CDR3 consists of 14 residues. The chain has TRBV11-2 and TRBJ2-7; D is perhaps TRBD1 or TRBD2 (5 bases each). This clonotype was obtained from a human donor with classical Hodgkin lymphoma. The material sequenced was CD4+ T cells from blood. CDR3 sequence: CASSLWGSSYEQYF. The CDR3 DNA reads as TGTGCCAGCAGCTTGTGGGGGAGCTCCTACGAGCAGTACTTC.